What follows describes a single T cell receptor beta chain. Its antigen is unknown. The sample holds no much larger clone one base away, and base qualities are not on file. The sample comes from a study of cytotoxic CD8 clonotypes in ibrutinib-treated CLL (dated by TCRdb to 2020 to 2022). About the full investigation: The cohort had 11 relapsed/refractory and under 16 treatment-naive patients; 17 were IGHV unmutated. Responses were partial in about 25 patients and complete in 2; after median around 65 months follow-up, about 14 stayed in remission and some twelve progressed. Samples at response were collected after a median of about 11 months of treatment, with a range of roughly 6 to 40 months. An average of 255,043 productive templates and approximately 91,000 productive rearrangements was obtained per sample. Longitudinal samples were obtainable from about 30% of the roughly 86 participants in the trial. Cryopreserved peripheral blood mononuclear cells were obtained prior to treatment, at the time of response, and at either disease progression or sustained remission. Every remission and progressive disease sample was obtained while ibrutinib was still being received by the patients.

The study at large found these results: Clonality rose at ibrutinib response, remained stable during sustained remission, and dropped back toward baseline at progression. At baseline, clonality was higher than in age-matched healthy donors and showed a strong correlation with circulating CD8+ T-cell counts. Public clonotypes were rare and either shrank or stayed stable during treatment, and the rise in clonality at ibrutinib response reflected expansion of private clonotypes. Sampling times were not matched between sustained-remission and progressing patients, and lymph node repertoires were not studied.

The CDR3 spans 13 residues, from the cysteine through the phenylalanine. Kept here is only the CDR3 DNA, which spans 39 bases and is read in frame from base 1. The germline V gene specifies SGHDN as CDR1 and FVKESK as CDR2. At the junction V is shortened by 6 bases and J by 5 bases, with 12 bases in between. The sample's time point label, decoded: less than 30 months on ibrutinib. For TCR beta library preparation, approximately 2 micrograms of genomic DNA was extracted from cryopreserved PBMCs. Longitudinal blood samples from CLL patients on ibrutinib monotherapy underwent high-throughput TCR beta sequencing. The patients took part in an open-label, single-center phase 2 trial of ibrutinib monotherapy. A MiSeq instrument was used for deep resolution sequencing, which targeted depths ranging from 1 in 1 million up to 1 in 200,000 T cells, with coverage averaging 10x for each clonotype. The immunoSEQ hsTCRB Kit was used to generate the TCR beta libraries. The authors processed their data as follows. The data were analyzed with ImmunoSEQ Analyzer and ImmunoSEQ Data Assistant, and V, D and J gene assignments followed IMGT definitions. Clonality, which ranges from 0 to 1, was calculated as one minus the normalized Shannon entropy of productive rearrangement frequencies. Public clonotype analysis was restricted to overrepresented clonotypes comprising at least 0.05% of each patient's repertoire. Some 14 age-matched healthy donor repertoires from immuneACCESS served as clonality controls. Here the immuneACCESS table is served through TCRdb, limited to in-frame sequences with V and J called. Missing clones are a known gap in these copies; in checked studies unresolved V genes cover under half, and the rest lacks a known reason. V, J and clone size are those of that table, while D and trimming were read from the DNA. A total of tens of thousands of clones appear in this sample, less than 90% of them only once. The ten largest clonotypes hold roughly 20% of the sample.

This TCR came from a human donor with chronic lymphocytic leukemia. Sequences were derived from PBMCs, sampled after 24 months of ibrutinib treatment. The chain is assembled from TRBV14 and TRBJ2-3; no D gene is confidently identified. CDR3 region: CASRGRRVDTQYF. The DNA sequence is TGTGCCAGCAGGGGCCGCCGAGTAGATACGCAGTATTTT. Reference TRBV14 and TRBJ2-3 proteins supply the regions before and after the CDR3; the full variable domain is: EAGVTQFPSHSVIEKGQTVTLRCDPISGHDNLYWYRRVMGKEIKFLLHFVKESKQDESGMPNNRFLAERTGGTYSTLKVQPAELEDSGVYFCASRGRRVDTQYFGPGTRLTVL.